Presented here are 22 T cell receptor beta chains from one specimen sequenced in a study of B cell selection in AIRE deficiency. Clones were sequenced by immunoSEQ multiplex PCR, and TCRdb holds only the in-frame ones, with some missing. The sample records more than 25,000 clones, around 95% being singletons. Conventional CD4 T cells were sorted as CD4+CD127+ cells. Sequencing was performed on CD4+CD127+ conventional T cells sorted from PBMCs. These receptors originate from a human donor in good health.

The gene calls are TRBV7-2 and TRBJ1-6, with D maybe TRBD1 (5 bases). This CDR3 is 13 amino acids long. CDR1 and CDR2 (germline): SGHTA, FQGNSA. V lost 1 base and J lost 10, with 8 bases in between. The CDR3 nucleotides are TGTGCCAGCAGCTTAGAACGGGGCTCACCCCTCCACTTT. This codes for CASSLERGSPLHF.

CDR3 region: CASSLLYSGNTIYF. The CDR3 nucleotides are TGTGCCAGCAGCTTACTCTATAGCGGAAACACCATATATTTT. This rearrangement joins TRBV13 to TRBJ1-3; D remains ambiguous. V dropped 2 bases and J dropped 4 bases, with 9 bases sitting between them. Germline loops: CDR1 PRHDT, CDR2 FYEKMQ (reference sequence). The CDR3 has 14 amino acids.

CDR3 in amino acids: CASTESGTAYGYTF. As DNA, the CDR3 is TGTGCCAGCACCGAAAGCGGGACAGCCTATGGCTACACCTTC. The chain has TRBV6-5 and TRBJ1-2; 7 bases map to TRBD1. Germline-derived CDR1 and CDR2 are MNHEY and SVGAGI. V shed 7 bases and J 4 bases; nucleotides not matched to a gene: 9. This CDR3 has 14 amino acids.

CDR3 coding DNA: TGCGCCAGCAGCCCGTTGACACTACCTGGCTACACCTTC. Its translation is CASSPLTLPGYTF. The chain has TRBV5-1 and TRBJ1-2; no clear D. The CDR3 covers 13 residues. The germline gives CDR1 SGHRS, CDR2 YFSETQ. Between the trimmed V and J ends, which lost 4 bases and 7 bases, there was a span of 14 bases.

This chain links TRBV19 with TRBJ2-1; TRBD2 matches 14 bases. V lost 7 bases and J lost 4; bases outside the gene matches: 9. Looked up from germline, CDR1 is LNHDA and CDR2 is SQIVND (reference sequence). The CDR3 consists of 17 residues. The CDR3 loop is CASTPGLAGVLYNEQFF. DNA for the CDR3: TGTGCCAGTACTCCGGGACTAGCGGGGGTCTTGTACAATGAGCAGTTCTTC.

This clone was seen a single time. The chain joins TRBV2 to TRBJ2-1, with 10 bases aligning to TRBD2. Germline trimming cut 5 bases from V and 5 bases from J; bases unmatched to any gene: 3. This CDR3 is built from 14 residues. Germline V gene data show CDR1 as SNHLY and CDR2 as FYNNEI. CDR3 in amino acids: CASSPLAGDNEQFF. The CDR3 DNA sequence: TGTGCCAGCAGTCCCCTAGCGGGGGACAATGAGCAGTTCTTC.

This chain links TRBV11-3 with TRBJ2-3; D possibly uses TRBD1 or TRBD2 (5 bases each). V was cut by 5 bases and J by 3 bases, with 9 bases left in between. In germline, CDR1 is SGHNT, CDR2 YENEEA. There are 13 residues in the CDR3. The CDR3 nucleotides are TGTGCCAGCAGCGCCGGGACGACAGATACGCAGTATTTT. This gives the protein CASSAGTTDTQYF. Using reference TRBV11-3 and TRBJ2-3 for the parts outside the CDR3, the full variable domain is EAGVVQSPRYKIIEKKQPVAFWCNPISGHNTLYWYLQNLGQGPELLIRYENEEAVDDSQLPKDRFSAERLKGVDSTLKIQPAELGDSAVYLCASSAGTTDTQYFGPGTRLTVL.

The V and J genes are TRBV5-1 and TRBJ2-1, with TRBD1 identical over 8 bases. The germline gives CDR1 SGHRS, CDR2 YFSETQ. The CDR3 is made up of 15 amino acids. The V gene end was trimmed by 5 bases and the J gene end by 9 bases; junction bases not matched to a gene: 13. The CDR3 sequence: CASRPPDRVYGEQFF. CDR3 DNA sequence: TGCGCCAGCAGACCTCCGGACAGGGTGTATGGTGAGCAGTTCTTC.

The gene calls are TRBV2 and TRBJ1-6; D uncertain. V lost 0 bases and J lost 4, with 7 bases in between. The V gene's germline CDR1 is SNHLY and CDR2 FYNNEI. This CDR3 spans 15 amino acids. The CDR3 nucleotides are TGTGCCAGCAGTGAAGCCCCGGCGTATAATTCACCCCTCCACTTT. The encoded protein is CASSEAPAYNSPLHF.

The V and J genes are TRBV19 and TRBJ2-2; D gene ambiguous. The CDR3 covers 13 residues. Germline V gene data show CDR1 as LNHDA and CDR2 as SQIVND (reference sequence). Trimming stripped 4 bases from V and 1 base from J, with 4 bases between. The DNA for the CDR3 is TGTGCCAGTAGTACCAAGAACACCGGGGAGCTGTTTTTT. It encodes CASSTKNTGELFF.

This clone occurred a few times. The chain links TRBV5-1 to TRBJ1-1, with 7 nucleotides matching TRBD1. This CDR3 spans 16 amino acids. The V gene end was trimmed by 0 bases and the J gene end by 2 bases; junction bases not matched to a gene: 7. CDR1 SGHRS and CDR2 YFSETQ come from the germline V gene. CDR3 DNA: TGCGCCAGCAGCTTGGATCCGAGACAGGGCAACACTGAAGCTTTCTTT. Its translation is CASSLDPRQGNTEAFF. The complete variable domain, with remaining parts taken from reference TRBV5-1 and TRBJ1-1, reads KAGVTQTPRYLIKTRGQQVTLSCSPISGHRSVSWYQQTPGQGLQFLFEYFSETQRNKGNFPGRFSGRQFSNSRSEMNVSTLELGDSALYLCASSLDPRQGNTEAFFGQGTRLTVV.

The sample holds a few counts of this clone. The rearrangement uses TRBV29-1 and TRBJ1-2; D perhaps matches TRBD1 (5 bases). In germline, CDR1 is SQVTM, CDR2 ANQGSEA. This CDR3 is 12 amino acids long. The V gene lost 6 bases and the J gene lost 6 bases, with 14 bases spanning the gap. The CDR3 reads CSVGRGQHGYTF. DNA of the CDR3: TGCAGCGTGGGGCGGGGCCAGCATGGCTACACCTTC.

The rearrangement joins TRBV11-1 to TRBJ2-1; 9 nucleotides line up with TRBD2. With V trimmed by 8 bases and J by 2 bases, 10 bases remained unmatched. This CDR3 is 16 amino acids long. The germline CDR1 and CDR2 sequences are SGHAT and FQDESV (reference sequence). The CDR3 here is CASGPRQRGAYNEQFF. CDR3 nucleotide sequence: TGTGCCAGCGGCCCTCGGCAGCGGGGGGCCTACAATGAGCAGTTCTTC.

The chain has TRBV2 and TRBJ1-1, with D uncertain. Germline CDR1 and CDR2: SNHLY and FYNNEI. Trimming pared 0 bases from V and 2 bases from J, leaving 7 bases between. The CDR3 consists of 14 residues. CDR3 DNA sequence: TGTGCCAGCAGTGAAGCAGGAATAAACACTGAAGCTTTCTTT. Translating it yields CASSEAGINTEAFF. The full variable domain, its missing parts supplied by reference TRBV2 and TRBJ1-1, is EPEVTQTPSHQVTQMGQEVILRCVPISNHLYFYWYRQILGQKVEFLVSFYNNEISEKSEIFDDQFSVERPDGSNFTLKIRSTKLEDSAMYFCASSEAGINTEAFFGQGTRLTVV.

This chain joins TRBV19 and TRBJ2-1, with D maybe TRBD1 (6 bases). The CDR3 loop spans 13 amino acids. Germline V gene sequence: CDR1 LNHDA, CDR2 SQIVND (reference sequence). V lost 6 bases, J lost 12 bases, and 18 bases lay in between. CDR3 nucleotides: TGTGCCAGTAGGCCAGGGGTTGTCAGCGTGCAGTTCTTC. Its translation is CASRPGVVSVQFF.

This chain joins TRBV6-1 and TRBJ2-7; D is undetermined. Germline-derived CDR1 and CDR2 are MNHNS and SASEGT. The CDR3 consists of 11 residues. V lost 8 bases and J lost 3, with 8 bases in between. Here the CDR3 DNA reads TGTGCCAGCTGGAAGGGCTACGAGCAGTACTTC. Protein sequence: CASWKGYEQYF.

The chain couples TRBV5-1 to TRBJ1-5, with 7 positions matching TRBD1. CDR3 length: 15 amino acids. The germline V gene has CDR1 SGHRS and CDR2 YFSETQ. V lost 0 bases and J lost 5; bases outside the gene matches: 5. The CDR3 sequence is CASSLAGGDYQPQHF. In nucleotides, the CDR3 is TGCGCCAGCAGCTTGGCAGGGGGGGATTATCAGCCCCAGCATTTT.

The chain uses TRBV2 and TRBJ2-3; the D gene is possibly TRBD2 (5 bases). The CDR3 consists of 15 residues. V lost 9 bases to trimming and J lost 2 bases, with 18 bases between them. Germline V lookup: CDR1 SNHLY, CDR2 FYNNEI. The CDR3 DNA sequence: TGTGCCAGTACTCCGCCGGGGAGCAACACAGATACGCAGTATTTT. This codes for CASTPPGSNTDTQYF.

The rearrangement joins TRBV5-3 to TRBJ2-1, with 12 bases fitting TRBD2. TRBV5-3 has ORF status, its function being uncertain. Losses at the gene ends were 7 bases for V and 6 bases for J; bases not matched to a gene: 17. The length of the CDR3 is 18 residues. In DNA, the CDR3 is TGTGCCAGAGGAAGGAGGACTAGCGGGATTTTCGGGGCCAATGAGCAGTTCTTC. Protein: CARGRRTSGIFGANEQFF.

Written as DNA, the CDR3 is TGTGCCAGCAGCGACCTCCGGACCAACTACAATGAGCAGTTCTTC. Translating it yields CASSDLRTNYNEQFF. The chain is built from TRBV5-6 and TRBJ2-1; no clear D gene. The CDR3 loop spans 15 amino acids. With 4 bases removed from V and 3 bases from J, the gap between germline ends came to 14 bases. Germline lookup yields CDR1 SGHDT and CDR2 YYEEEE.

This clone is a singleton in its sample. The chain carries TRBV5-6 and TRBJ2-3; 7 bases are a match to TRBD2. Losses at the gene ends were 2 bases for V and 2 bases for J; bases not matched to a gene: 5. The CDR3 is 15 residues long. Germline values: CDR1 SGHDT, CDR2 YYEEEE. The CDR3 DNA reads TGTGCCAGCAGCTTCCAGCGGGGTTCCACAGATACGCAGTATTTT. Translation gives CASSFQRGSTDTQYF.

V and J are TRBV5-4 and TRBJ2-7; D gene unclear. Germline CDR1 is SGHNT and CDR2 is YYREEE (reference sequence). Trimming took off 2 bases at V and 0 bases at J, with 9 bases between the two ends. This CDR3 is 14 amino acids long. This CDR3 reads CASSLDPSSYEQYF. In nucleotides, the CDR3 is TGTGCCAGCAGCTTAGATCCGAGCTCCTACGAGCAGTACTTC.